The clone carrying this T cell receptor (beta chain) has a count of ten or more. Its specificity is not known. V was cut by 4 bases and J by 11 bases, with 12 bases left in between. This CDR3 comprises 12 residues. Sample time point: patch test 2, 6 weeks after DPC sensitization. Stated treatment: therapeutic diphenylcyclopropenone sensitization with weekly scalp DPC. This record belongs to a study of human T cells and chemical hapten exposure. Background on the study: Across samples, TCR yields varied, mostly owing to small differences in pooled library volumes.

Findings of the study overall: Healthy people's immune response may differ from that of the donors, who had alopecia.

Each cDNA molecule in the library carried unique molecular identifiers. In the study's own analysis: Sample TCR counts, which ranged from about 23,224 to 700,000, had a median of about 100,000. Via MiXCR, TCRdb re-called the RACE reads, giving one row per CDR3 protein. TCRdb, not the original authors, processed these V and J calls. The table shows 89,000 or so distinct CDR3 sequences, with less than 8.5% occurring only once. This sequence joins TRBV12-3 or TRBV12-4 and TRBJ1-5; D remains unclear. Sequencing was performed on whole blood, taken in connection with sensitization to the hapten diphenylcyclopropenone (DPC). This receptor was identified in a woman aged 25 to 39 with alopecia areata. Some clones in this sample may be carry-over from other donors' samples. This CDR3 reads CASSSSGLAQHF. CDR3 sequence (DNA): TGTGCCAGCAGTTCTTCCGGGTTGGCCCAGCATTTT.